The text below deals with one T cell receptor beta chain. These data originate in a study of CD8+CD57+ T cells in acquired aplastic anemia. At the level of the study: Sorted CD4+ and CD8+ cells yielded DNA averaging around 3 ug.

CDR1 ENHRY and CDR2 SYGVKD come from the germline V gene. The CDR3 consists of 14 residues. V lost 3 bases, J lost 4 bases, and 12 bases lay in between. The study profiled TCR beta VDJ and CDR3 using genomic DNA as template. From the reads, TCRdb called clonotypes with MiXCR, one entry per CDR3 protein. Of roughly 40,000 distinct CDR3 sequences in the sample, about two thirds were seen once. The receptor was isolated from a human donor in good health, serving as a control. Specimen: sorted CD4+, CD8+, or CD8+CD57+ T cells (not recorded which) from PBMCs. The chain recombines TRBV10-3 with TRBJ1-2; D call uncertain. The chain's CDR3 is CAISDRANSYGYTF. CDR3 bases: TGTGCCATCAGTGATCGGGCGAACAGCTATGGCTACACCTTC.